This entry is about one T cell receptor beta chain. The data stem from a study of blood T cell repertoires in COVID-19. Study details: The United States, Italy and Spain provided the acute and convalescent COVID-19 samples.

Repertoires were generated with immunoSEQ multiplex PCR, while TCRdb's copy carries only in-frame clones and drops some. Of some 15,000 clones listed, over 75% are singletons. The CDR3 loop spans 15 amino acids. The V end lost 0 bases, the J end lost 6 bases, and 13 bases lay between the germline ends. Germline V gene data show CDR1 as LGHDT and CDR2 as YNNKEL (reference sequence). V and J are TRBV3-1 (or the pseudogene TRBV3-2) and TRBJ2-3; D is possibly TRBD2 (6 bases). This sequence was found in a man between 65 and 85 years old in a cohort sampled during active COVID-19. Sequenced: peripheral blood. CDR3 bases: TGTGCCAGCAGCCAAGAATCAGCGGGTCCGGATACGCAGTATTTT. It is translated as CASSQESAGPDTQYF.